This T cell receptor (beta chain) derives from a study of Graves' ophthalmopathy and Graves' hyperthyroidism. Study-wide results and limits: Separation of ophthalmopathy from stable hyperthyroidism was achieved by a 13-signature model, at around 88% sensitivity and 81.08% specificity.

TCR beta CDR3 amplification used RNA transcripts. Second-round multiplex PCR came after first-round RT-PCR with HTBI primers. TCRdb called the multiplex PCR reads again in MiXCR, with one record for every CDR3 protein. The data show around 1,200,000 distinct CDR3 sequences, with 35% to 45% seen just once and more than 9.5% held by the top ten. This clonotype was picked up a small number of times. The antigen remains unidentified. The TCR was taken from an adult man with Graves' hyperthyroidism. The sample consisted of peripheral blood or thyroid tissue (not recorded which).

CDR3 sequence reads: CASSRGLDPGEQYF. In DNA form, the CDR3 reads TGTGCCAGCAGCCGGGGGCTAGATCCGGGCGAGCAGTACTTC. The chain combines TRBV7-8 with TRBJ2-7, with D perhaps matching TRBD1 or TRBD2 (6 bases each). CDR3 length: 14 residues. The ends were cut back, 5 bases at V and 6 bases at J, with 17 bases in the middle. The germline V gene encodes CDR1 SGHVS and CDR2 FQNEAQ. The full variable domain, with the rest looked up from reference TRBV7-8 and TRBJ2-7, is GAGVSQSPRYKVAKRGQDVALRCDPISGHVSLFWYQQALGQGPEFLTYFQNEAQLDKSGLPSDRFFAERPEGSVSTLKIQRTQQEDSAVYLCASSRGLDPGEQYFGPGTRLTVT.